One sample yielded the 3 T cell receptor beta chains listed below, sequenced in a study of T cell changes during pregnancy in multiple sclerosis. Profiled with immunoSEQ multiplex PCR; TCRdb holds only in-frame clones, not every one. The repertoire holds more than 90,000 clones, about 91% seen once, with about 3.4% in the top ten. Sequencing used peripheral blood, obtained in the second trimester of pregnancy. These receptors all come from a female donor with multiple sclerosis, enrolled in a pregnancy study.

This clone has only one observation. The rearrangement joins TRBV28 to TRBJ1-5; D remains unclear. The CDR3 sequence is 13 residues long. Germline-derived CDR1 and CDR2 are MDHEN and SYDVKM. V gave up 7 bases and J gave up 7 bases, with 14 bases separating them. This CDR3 is CASTERWQQPQHF. The CDR3 region has the DNA TGTGCCAGCACTGAGAGGTGGCAACAGCCCCAGCATTTT.

The V and J genes are TRBV18 and TRBJ1-1; TRBD1 matches 9 bases. Germline V gives CDR1 KGHSH, CDR2 LQKENI. The V and J ends lost 3 bases and 8 bases, in that order; junction bases with no gene match: 7. The length of the CDR3 is 14 residues. DNA of the CDR3: TGTGCCAGCTCACCTCAGGGACAGGGATCGGAAGCTTTCTTT. Protein: CASSPQGQGSEAFF.

This CDR3 reads CASSPRQGTEAFF. CDR3 bases: TGTGCCAGCAGCCCCAGACAGGGCACTGAAGCTTTCTTT. The rearrangement links TRBV11-1 to TRBJ1-1; 7 bases are shared with TRBD1. CDR3 length: 13 residues. The V and J ends lost 5 bases and 4 bases, in that order; junction bases with no gene match: 4. CDR1 and CDR2 (germline): SGHAT, FQDESV (reference sequence).